These T cell receptor beta chains were read from a single sample in a study of T-cell memory formation after mild COVID-19. Each CDR3 protein gets one entry after TCRdb re-called the 5' RACE reads with MiXCR. The table lists approximately 450,000 distinct CDR3 sequences, roughly 20% of them singletons. Sequences were obtained from PBMCs or a T cell subset sorted from them (not recorded which). The receptors stem from an adult woman who had mild COVID-19 (a few samples of this study predate the infection). Cell type and time point are not known. Each CDR3 is given without its conserved first and last residue. Each record gives: V gene, J gene, clone size, CDR3 protein. Size values are once, few and many counts, or a class for expanded clones, and some rows have none.

TRBV7-9	TRBJ2-1	many	ASSSGLAGGDEQF
TRBV6-6	TRBJ2-1	.	ASRQLNEQF
TRBV5-1	TRBJ2-4	.	ASSSEDSNIQY
TRBV9	TRBJ2-7	.	ASRIRPGYEQY
TRBV12-3/TRBV12-4	TRBJ2-1	.	ASSSGGANEQF
TRBV5-1	TRBJ1-6	few	ASSLAGLSPLH
TRBV7-6	TRBJ2-5	few	ASSTHRTGETQY
TRBV11-3	TRBJ2-3	.	ASSPRTSGTADTQY
TRBV7-9	TRBJ2-3	once	ASSPRVGDLTDTQY
TRBV19	TRBJ2-2	once	ASSISGGRGGELF
TRBV9	TRBJ1-6	few	ASSTGWTGDSSPLH
TRBV20-1	TRBJ2-7	.	SARDYGSGTSYEQY
TRBV19	TRBJ2-5	.	ASSWGDRETQY
TRBV4-1	TRBJ2-3	few	ASTARSLQSTDTQY
TRBV10-3	TRBJ1-2	.	AIREGQGKGYT
TRBV7-8	TRBJ1-1	.	ASSLMMGTESEAF
TRBV5-6	TRBJ2-5	few	ASSYLGTGTRETQY
TRBV27	TRBJ2-7	many	ASSPNDREDEQY
TRBV6-6	TRBJ2-3	.	ASSYLTSGVTDTQY
TRBV20-1	TRBJ1-5	.	SAIQGNEGQPQH
TRBV12-3/TRBV12-4	TRBJ2-7	few	ASSFKFIGEQY
TRBV18	TRBJ2-7	.	ASSPETAYEQY
TRBV12-3/TRBV12-4	TRBJ2-7	.	ASSSLGTSGTLQY
TRBV20-1	TRBJ2-3	few	SARVQATYSSADTQY
TRBV5-1	TRBJ2-1	many	ASSQYVGGSGNEQF
TRBV18	TRBJ2-7	.	ASSPLERTGEQY
TRBV6-2/TRBV6-3	TRBJ2-1	.	ASSPWGPNEQF
TRBV18	TRBJ2-7	once	ASSRTSGVYEQY
TRBV2	TRBJ2-3	.	ASTRLAGEPDTQY
TRBV2	TRBJ1-1	.	ASSWDRVVSEAF
TRBV20-1	TRBJ2-7	few	SAGQGESYEQY
TRBV7-9	TRBJ1-2	few	ASSFQGVVYGYT
TRBV20-1	TRBJ2-7	.	SAGDLSYEQY
TRBV7-2	TRBJ2-1	few	ASRLESTYNEQF
TRBV24-1	TRBJ2-1	.	ATSGRGTSSYNEQF
TRBV6-5	TRBJ1-6	few	ASSFRPLGNNSPLH
TRBV14	TRBJ2-4	few	ASSLIAGNKNIQY
TRBV11-2	TRBJ2-5	.	ASSLVEGRGETQY
TRBV19	TRBJ2-5	few	ASKGTSGWRETQY